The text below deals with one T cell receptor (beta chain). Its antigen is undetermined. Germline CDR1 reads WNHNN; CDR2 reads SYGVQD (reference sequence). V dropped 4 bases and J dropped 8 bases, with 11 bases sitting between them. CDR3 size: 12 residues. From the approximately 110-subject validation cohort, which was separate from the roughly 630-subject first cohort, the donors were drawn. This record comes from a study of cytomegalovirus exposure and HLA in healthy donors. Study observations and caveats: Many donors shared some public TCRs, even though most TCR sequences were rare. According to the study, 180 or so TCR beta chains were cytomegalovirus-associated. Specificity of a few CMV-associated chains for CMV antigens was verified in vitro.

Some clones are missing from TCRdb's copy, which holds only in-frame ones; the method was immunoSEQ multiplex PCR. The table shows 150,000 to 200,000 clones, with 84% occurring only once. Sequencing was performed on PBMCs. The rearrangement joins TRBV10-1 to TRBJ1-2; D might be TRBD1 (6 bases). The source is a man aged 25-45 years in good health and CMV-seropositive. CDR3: CASSGGGRGYTF. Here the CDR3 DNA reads TGCGCCAGCAGTGGGGGGGGGCGCGGCTACACCTTC.